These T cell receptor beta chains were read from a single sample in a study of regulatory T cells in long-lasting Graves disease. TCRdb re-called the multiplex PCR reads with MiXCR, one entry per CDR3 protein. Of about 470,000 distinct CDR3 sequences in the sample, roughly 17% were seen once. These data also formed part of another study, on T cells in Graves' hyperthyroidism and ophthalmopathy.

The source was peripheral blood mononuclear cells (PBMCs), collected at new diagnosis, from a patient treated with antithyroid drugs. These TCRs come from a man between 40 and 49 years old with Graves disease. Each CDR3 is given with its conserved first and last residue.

CASSLDQGAVTEAFF | TRBV5-1
CASSLPDGRNQPQHF | TRBV28
CASSPGQFNQPQHF | TRBV28
CSARSGGRSSYNEQFF | TRBV20-1
CAWNPLFYNEQFF | TRBV30
CSARDQETGGRYEQYF | TRBV20-1
CSATRRIADTQYF | TRBV20-1
CASSQFDRVGNQPQHF | TRBV3-1
CAARGGSYNEQFF | TRBV27
CASSQSSTGELFF | TRBV7-3
CASSYTTGRTYGYTF | TRBV6-5
CASSTTGGKEETQYF | TRBV19
CASSEDRALEKLFF | TRBV18
CASSLLGTSGEQYF | TRBV12-3/TRBV12-4
CASSQALSAGTGIEQYF | TRBV4-1
CASSDQGMWGETQYF | TRBV10-2
CASSIRGPTNEQYF | TRBV19
CASSSLREQYF | TRBV11-2
CSVGPSAGMNTEAFF | TRBV29-1
CASSSQGRGGPQHF | TRBV7-8
CAWSVRPPDAYNEQFF | TRBV30
CSARSPRGAGGPRGETQYF | TRBV20-1
CAWSVGAGNEKLFF | TRBV30
CASSGTLLAGDFYEQYF | TRBV2